Following are 24 T cell receptor beta chains from one sample sequenced in a study of OX40 agonist ivuxolimab in advanced cancers. Clones were read by immunoSEQ multiplex PCR, and TCRdb kept only the in-frame ones, dropping some. Of more than 35,000 clones listed, 65% to 85% are singletons. The sample in question was CD4+ or CD8+ T cells sorted from blood, obtained in a trial of the OX40 agonist ivuxolimab. The receptors stem from an adult with an advanced solid tumor such as melanoma, head and neck, liver or kidney cancer.

This clone was detected only a few times. This chain uses TRBV18 with TRBJ2-7, with D perhaps matching TRBD2 (5 bases). CDR1 and CDR2 from the germline V gene are KGHSH and LQKENI. Trimming cost V 4 bases and J 6 bases, with 10 bases left between them. CDR3 size: 12 residues. In nucleotides, the CDR3 is TGTGCCAGCTCACGAGGTGGGAGCGAGCAGTACTTC. Its protein product is CASSRGGSEQYF. The full variable domain, in which reference TRBV18 and TRBJ2-7 provide the parts outside the CDR3, is NAGVMQNPRHLVRRRGQEARLRCSPMKGHSHVYWYRQLPEEGLKFMVYLQKENIIDESGMPKERFSAEFPKEGPSILRIQQVVRGDSAAYFCASSRGGSEQYFGPGTRLTVT.

This chain uses TRBV18 with TRBJ2-5, with 7 bases matching TRBD2. V shed 3 bases and J 2 bases; nucleotides not matched to a gene: 3. The CDR3 sequence is 14 residues long. CDR1 and CDR2 (germline): KGHSH, LQKENI. The DNA of the CDR3 is TGTGCCAGCTCACCCACGGGGGGTCAAGAGACCCAGTACTTC. It translates to CASSPTGGQETQYF.

This clone is a singleton in its sample. V and J are TRBV15 and TRBJ1-5, with a weak D call TRBD1 (5 bases). This CDR3 contains 13 residues. Trimming left V 5 bases short and J 3 bases short, with 8 bases between. CDR1 LNHNV and CDR2 YYDKDF come from the germline V gene (reference sequence). The DNA of the CDR3 is TGTGCCACCAGCCAGGGTACCAATCAGCCCCAGCATTTT. Residues: CATSQGTNQPQHF.

The rearrangement links TRBV19 to TRBJ2-1, with a weak D call TRBD2 (6 bases). The germline V and J ends were trimmed by 5 bases and 4 bases, with 18 bases remaining between them. The CDR3 totals 16 residues. CDR1 and CDR2 (germline): LNHDA, SQIVND (reference sequence). CDR3 DNA sequence: TGTGCCAGTAGTTTTCTTCTAGCGAGCGGTTACAATGAGCAGTTCTTC. Encoded protein: CASSFLLASGYNEQFF.

The chain uses TRBV27 and TRBJ2-7; 7 bases align to TRBD1. CDR1 and CDR2 from the germline V gene are MNHEY and SMNVEV (reference sequence). The V gene end was trimmed by 7 bases and the J gene end by 3 bases; junction bases not matched to a gene: 6. There are 13 residues in the CDR3. In DNA, the CDR3 is TGTGCCAGCAAACCGGGACAGAACTACGAGCAGTACTTC. This encodes CASKPGQNYEQYF.

The chain uses TRBV10-2 and TRBJ2-5; the match to TRBD1 covers 8 bases. Germline CDR1 WSHSY, CDR2 SAAADI. CDR3 size: 17 residues. Trimming cost V 0 bases and J 0 bases; bases outside gene matches: 6. CDR3 loop: CASSESTLTGDQETQYF. CDR3 sequence (DNA): TGCGCCAGCAGTGAGTCGACCCTGACAGGGGACCAAGAGACCCAGTACTTC.

The gene calls are TRBV5-1 and TRBJ2-2, with TRBD2 matching over 11 bases. The length of the CDR3 is 16 residues. Trimming cost V 4 bases and J 2 bases; bases outside gene matches: 4. Germline CDR1 is SGHRS and CDR2 is YFSETQ. CDR3 region: CASSRRLAGNTGELFF. The DNA of the CDR3 is TGCGCCAGCAGCCGGAGACTAGCGGGAAACACCGGGGAGCTGTTTTTT.

This chain links TRBV4-2 with TRBJ2-3; D ambiguous. Germline-derived CDR1 and CDR2 are LGHNA and YNFKEQ. V dropped 1 base and J dropped 1 base, with 6 bases sitting between them. CDR3 length equals 14 residues. The CDR3 DNA sequence: TGTGCCAGCAGCCAAGGAGTAGGCACAGATACGCAGTATTTT. Protein: CASSQGVGTDTQYF.

The gene calls are TRBV29-1 and TRBJ2-7, with D tentatively TRBD1 (6 bases). V lost 8 bases and J 7 bases, leaving 21 bases between the germline ends. The CDR3 runs 13 residues. Germline assignment: CDR1 SQVTM and CDR2 ANQGSEA. CDR3 coding DNA: TGCAGCTACGAGAGGGACACGGGCCGGGAGCAGTACTTC. This translates into CSYERDTGREQYF.

The chain couples TRBV30 to TRBJ1-1, with a possible D match to TRBD1 (6 bases). This CDR3 contains 14 residues. Germline V gene sequence: CDR1 GTSNPN, CDR2 SVGIG (reference sequence). With 3 bases removed from V and 6 bases from J, the gap between germline ends came to 17 bases. The CDR3 DNA is TGTGCCTGGAGGGTGGGGGGGGGCTCATCTGAAGCTTTCTTT. Its protein is CAWRVGGGSSEAFF.

This clone was detected a few times. The chain carries TRBV11-2 and TRBJ2-1; 9 bases are shared with TRBD2. There are 15 residues in the CDR3. The J segment lost 7 bases and the V segment lost 3 bases, leaving 7 bases of the junction unmatched. The germline gives CDR1 SGHAT, CDR2 FQNNGV. CDR3 region: CASSLHSGSINEQFF. Here the CDR3 DNA reads TGTGCCAGCAGCTTGCATAGCGGGAGCATTAATGAGCAGTTCTTC. Full variable domain (missing parts from reference TRBV11-2 and TRBJ2-1): EAGVAQSPRYKIIEKRQSVAFWCNPISGHATLYWYQQILGQGPKLLIQFQNNGVVDDSQLPKDRFSAERLKGVDSTLKIQPAKLEDSAVYLCASSLHSGSINEQFFGPGTRLTVL.

Details on this clone: A junction boundary mismatches the germline segment, possibly from a read error. The rearrangement joins TRBV10-3 to TRBJ2-7; 7 bases are a match to TRBD1. The CDR3 runs 15 residues. Germline-derived CDR1 and CDR2 are ENHRY and SYGVKD. The CDR3 reads CASSQPTTGNYEQYF. CDR3 coding DNA: TGCGCCAGCAGCCAACCCACGACAGGGAACTACGAGCAGTACTTC.

V usage is TRBV11-2 and J usage is TRBJ2-7; D possibly corresponds to TRBD1 (5 bases). CDR3 length equals 13 residues. V was cut by 5 bases and J by 4 bases, with 12 bases left in between. The germline gives CDR1 SGHAT, CDR2 FQNNGV. In DNA form, the CDR3 reads TGTGCCAGCAGCCCTGACAGAAGATACGAGCAGTACTTC. This codes for CASSPDRRYEQYF.

V usage is TRBV27 and J usage is TRBJ2-5, with D possibly being TRBD2 (5 bases). The J call is doubtful: the DNA matches TRBJ2-7 better. CDR3 length equals 14 residues. Looked up from germline, CDR1 is MNHEY and CDR2 is SMNVEV (reference sequence). The CDR3 nucleotides read TGTGCCAGCAGTTTATTGACGGGGTCCTACGAGCAGTACTTC. It is translated as CASSLLTGSYEQYF.

V is TRBV27 and J is TRBJ1-5; D is possibly TRBD1 (5 bases). The CDR3 is made up of 13 amino acids. Trimming pared 6 bases from V and 5 bases from J, leaving 11 bases between. CDR1 is MNHEY and CDR2 is SMNVEV in the germline V gene (reference sequence). CDR3 protein: CASSGGAHQPQHF. The DNA of the CDR3 is TGTGCCAGCAGCGGAGGGGCGCATCAGCCCCAGCATTTT.

V usage is TRBV27 and J usage is TRBJ1-4; 9 nucleotides align to TRBD1. Germline V lookup: CDR1 MNHEY, CDR2 SMNVEV (reference sequence). Unmatched junction bases numbered 12, after V lost 3 bases and J lost 7 bases. CDR3 size: 17 residues. Here the CDR3 reads CASSFYRGLTRVEKLFF. CDR3 nucleotides: TGTGCCAGCAGTTTTTACAGGGGGCTAACGAGGGTTGAAAAACTGTTTTTT. The variable domain in full, with the rest retrieved from reference TRBV27 and TRBJ1-4, is EAQVTQNPRYLITVTGKKLTVTCSQNMNHEYMSWYRQDPGLGLRQIYYSMNVEVTDKGDVPEGYKVSRKEKRNFPLILESPSPNQTSLYFCASSFYRGLTRVEKLFFGSGTQLSVL.

The V and J genes are TRBV2 and TRBJ2-5; no definite D call. The CDR3 is made up of 12 amino acids. CDR1 SNHLY and CDR2 FYNNEI come from the germline V gene. The V end lost 5 bases, the J end lost 2 bases, and 6 bases lay between the germline ends. The CDR3 DNA reads TGTGCCAGCAGTCCGGATCAAGAGACCCAGTACTTC. Translating it yields CASSPDQETQYF.

The rearrangement joins TRBV5-8 to TRBJ2-3; possibly TRBD1 or TRBD2 for D (7 bases each). The V and J ends lost 8 bases and 3 bases respectively, with 13 bases between them. Germline lookup yields CDR1 SGHTS and CDR2 YDEGEE. CDR3 size: 13 residues. CDR3 protein: CARGGGWTDTQYF. CDR3 bases: TGTGCCAGGGGAGGGGGCTGGACAGATACGCAGTATTTT.

The rearrangement joins TRBV5-5 to TRBJ1-4, with 11 bases aligning to TRBD1. From germline, CDR1 is SGHKS and CDR2 YYEKEE (reference sequence). The CDR3 runs 14 residues. V lost 4 bases to trimming and J lost 6 bases; unmatched junction nucleotides: 2. CDR3 nucleotide sequence: TGTGCCAGCAGCAGGACAGGGGGCGATGAAAAACTGTTTTTT. Protein product: CASSRTGGDEKLFF.

In its sample, this clone was seen once. Within the sample, other DNA sequences also encode this same CDR3. This chain uses TRBV6-1 with TRBJ1-6; D not certain. The V end was cut by 4 bases, the J end by 5 bases, with 3 bases between. The CDR3 length is 12 residues. Germline V gives CDR1 MNHNS, CDR2 SASEGT. This CDR3 is CASSGDNSPLHF. The DNA of the CDR3 is TGTGCCAGCAGTGGGGATAATTCACCCCTCCACTTT.

The V gene is TRBV9, the J gene TRBJ1-1, with D maybe TRBD1 (6 bases). The V end lost 4 bases, the J end lost 11 bases, and 21 bases lay between the germline ends. Germline assignment: CDR1 SGDLS and CDR2 YYNGEE. This CDR3 contains 14 residues. Written as DNA, the CDR3 is TGTGCCAGCAGCCCCCAAGGGGGGCAGGTAAGGGCTTTCTTT. This sequence encodes CASSPQGGQVRAFF. Supplemented by reference TRBV9 and TRBJ1-1, the full variable domain reads DSGVTQTPKHLITATGQRVTLRCSPRSGDLSVYWYQQSLDQGLQFLIQYYNGEERAKGNILERFSAQQFPDLHSELNLSSLELGDSALYFCASSPQGGQVRAFFGQGTRLTVV.

The V call is TRBV19, the J call TRBJ1-1, with 8 bases identical to TRBD1. The V gene's germline CDR1 is LNHDA and CDR2 SQIVND (reference sequence). V was pared by 4 bases and J by 6 bases, with 4 bases of the junction left unmatched. There are 13 residues in the CDR3. CDR3 region: CASSTQQGAEAFF. The CDR3 region has the DNA TGTGCCAGTAGTACGCAACAGGGGGCTGAAGCTTTCTTT.

The V gene is TRBV27, the J gene TRBJ2-3; 9 positions match TRBD1. Germline assignment: CDR1 MNHEY and CDR2 SMNVEV (reference sequence). This CDR3 region has 17 residues. The trim removed 5 bases at V and 3 bases at J, leaving 12 bases unmatched. The DNA for the CDR3 is TGTGCCAGCAGTCCGGGGACAGGGTTTATCCATACAGATACGCAGTATTTT. Translating it yields CASSPGTGFIHTDTQYF.

The chain couples TRBV6-5 to TRBJ2-1; possible D gene TRBD2, 6 bases. CDR3 size: 15 residues. Germline V gene sequence: CDR1 MNHEY, CDR2 SVGAGI. The ends were cut back, 2 bases at V and 10 bases at J, with 18 bases in the middle. The CDR3 DNA sequence: TGTGCCAGCAGTTACGCGGGGTCGGCCCCGGGGGAGCAGTTCTTC. Translating gives CASSYAGSAPGEQFF.